This T cell receptor beta chain is drawn from a study of radiotherapy plus CTLA-4 blockade in lung cancer. Germline V lookup: CDR1 SGDLS, CDR2 YYNGEE. This CDR3 comprises 15 residues. V lost 0 bases to trimming and J lost 4 bases, with 11 bases between them. Overall study results and limits: Interferon-beta, together with early blood T cell clone dynamics, reportedly best predicted response.

To note about this clone: Its antigen is as yet unknown.

Assay used: immunoSEQ multiplex PCR; TCRdb lists only in-frame clones, some missing. The data contain 100,000 or so clones, about 83% of them singletons. The clonotype was recovered from a human donor with non-small cell lung cancer that progressed on radiotherapy plus ipilimumab. Sequencing was performed on peripheral blood, taken from a patient treated with radiotherapy plus ipilimumab. V and J are TRBV9 and TRBJ2-1; weak D call: TRBD2 (6 bases). CDR3: CASSVELTRYNEQFF. Here the CDR3 DNA reads TGTGCCAGCAGCGTAGAACTGACTAGATACAATGAGCAGTTCTTC. The entire variable domain, with the rest obtained from reference TRBV9 and TRBJ2-1, is as follows: DSGVTQTPKHLITATGQRVTLRCSPRSGDLSVYWYQQSLDQGLQFLIQYYNGEERAKGNILERFSAQQFPDLHSELNLSSLELGDSALYFCASSVELTRYNEQFFGPGTRLTVL.